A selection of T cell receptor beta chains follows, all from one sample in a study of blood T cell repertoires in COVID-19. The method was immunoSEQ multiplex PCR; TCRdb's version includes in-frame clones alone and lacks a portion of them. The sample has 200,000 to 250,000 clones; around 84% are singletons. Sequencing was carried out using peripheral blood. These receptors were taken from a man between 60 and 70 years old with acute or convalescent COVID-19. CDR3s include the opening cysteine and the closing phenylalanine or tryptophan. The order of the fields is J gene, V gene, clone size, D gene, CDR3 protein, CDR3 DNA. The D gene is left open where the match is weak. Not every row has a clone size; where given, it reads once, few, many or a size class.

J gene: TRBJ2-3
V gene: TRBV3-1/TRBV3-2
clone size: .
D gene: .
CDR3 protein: CASSPPGTDTQYF
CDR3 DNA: TGTGCCAGCAGTCCACCAGGGACAGATACGCAGTATTTT

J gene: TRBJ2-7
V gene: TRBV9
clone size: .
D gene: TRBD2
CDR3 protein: CASSVVAQTSGGHEQYF
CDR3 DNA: TGTGCCAGCAGCGTAGTTGCCCAGACTAGCGGGGGCCACGAGCAGTACTTC

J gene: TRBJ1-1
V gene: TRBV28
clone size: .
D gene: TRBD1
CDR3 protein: CASSRGTVLF
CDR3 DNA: TGTGCCAGCAGTCGGGGGACAGTACTATTT

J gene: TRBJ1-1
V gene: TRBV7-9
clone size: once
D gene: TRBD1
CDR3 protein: CASNSLSGTVRGTEAFF
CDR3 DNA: TGTGCCAGCAACTCACTTTCGGGGACAGTCCGGGGGACTGAAGCTTTCTTT

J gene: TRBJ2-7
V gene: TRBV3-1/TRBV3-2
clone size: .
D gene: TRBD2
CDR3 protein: CASSHEAETSGGDPSREQYF
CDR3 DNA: TGTGCCAGCAGCCACGAGGCGGAGACTAGCGGGGGGGACCCGTCCCGCGAGCAGTACTTC

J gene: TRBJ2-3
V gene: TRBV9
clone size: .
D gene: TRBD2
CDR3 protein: CASSVGRSGGASDTQYF
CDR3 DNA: TGTGCCAGCAGCGTAGGTCGGAGCGGGGGGGCTTCAGATACGCAGTATTTT

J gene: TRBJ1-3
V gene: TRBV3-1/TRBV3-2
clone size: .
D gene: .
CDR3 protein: CASSRRRGGHSGNTIYF
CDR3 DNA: TGTGCCAGCAGCCGACGGAGGGGCGGACACTCTGGAAACACCATATATTTT

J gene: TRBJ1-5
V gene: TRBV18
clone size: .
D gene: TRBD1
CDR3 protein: CASSSTGTAFYSNQPQHF
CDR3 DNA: TGTGCCAGCTCATCGACCGGGACAGCCTTTTATAGCAATCAGCCCCAGCATTTT

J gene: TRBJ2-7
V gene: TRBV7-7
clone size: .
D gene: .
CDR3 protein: CASSLEGSSYEQYF
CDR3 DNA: TGTGCCAGCAGCTTAGAGGGGTCGTCCTACGAGCAGTACTTC

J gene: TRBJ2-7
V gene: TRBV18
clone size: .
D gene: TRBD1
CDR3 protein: CASSPPNRGSSYEQYF
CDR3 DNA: TGTGCCAGCTCACCACCAAACAGGGGGAGCTCCTACGAGCAGTACTTC

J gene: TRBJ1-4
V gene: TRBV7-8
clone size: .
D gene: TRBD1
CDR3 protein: CASSPSRAGGEKLFF
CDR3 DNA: TGTGCCAGCAGCCCAAGTAGGGCAGGGGGTGAAAAACTGTTTTTT

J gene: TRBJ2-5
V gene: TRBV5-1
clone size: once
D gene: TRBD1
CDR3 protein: CASSLTGGQETQYF
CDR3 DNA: TGCGCCAGCAGCCTGACAGGGGGCCAAGAGACCCAGTACTTC

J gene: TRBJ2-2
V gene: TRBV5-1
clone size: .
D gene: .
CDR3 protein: CASSLAANTGELFF
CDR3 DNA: TGCGCCAGCAGCTTGGCCGCGAACACCGGGGAGCTGTTTTTT

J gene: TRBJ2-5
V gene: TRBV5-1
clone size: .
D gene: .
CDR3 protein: CASSLGSGQETQYF
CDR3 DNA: TGCGCCAGCAGCTTGGGTTCAGGACAAGAGACCCAGTACTTC

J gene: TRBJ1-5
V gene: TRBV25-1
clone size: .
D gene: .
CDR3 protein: CASSERQEGNQPQHF
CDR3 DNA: TGTGCCAGCAGTGAAAGACAGGAGGGCAATCAGCCCCAGCATTTT

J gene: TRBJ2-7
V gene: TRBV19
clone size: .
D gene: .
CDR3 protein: CASSPRVEFREQYF
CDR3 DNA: TGTGCCAGTAGTCCCAGGGTGGAATTTCGCGAGCAGTACTTC

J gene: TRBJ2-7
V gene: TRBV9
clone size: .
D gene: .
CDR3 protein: CASSPFGQFYEQYF
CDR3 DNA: TGTGCCAGCAGCCCTTTCGGACAGTTTTACGAGCAGTACTTC

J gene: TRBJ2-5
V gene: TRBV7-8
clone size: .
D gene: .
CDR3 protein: CASSFNRVLETQYF
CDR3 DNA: TGTGCCAGCAGCTTCAACAGGGTTTTGGAGACCCAGTACTTC

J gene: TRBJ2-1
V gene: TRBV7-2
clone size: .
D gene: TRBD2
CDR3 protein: CASSLVTSGGAGNEQFF
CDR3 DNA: TGTGCCAGCAGCTTAGTGACTAGCGGGGGGGCGGGTAATGAGCAGTTCTTC

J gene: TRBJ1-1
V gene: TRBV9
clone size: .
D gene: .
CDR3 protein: CASSVASGGRGTEAFF
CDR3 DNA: TGTGCCAGCAGCGTAGCCTCGGGGGGCCGTGGCACTGAAGCTTTCTTT

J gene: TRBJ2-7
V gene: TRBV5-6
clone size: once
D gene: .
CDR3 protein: CASSTPGEVLYEQYF
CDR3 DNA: TGTGCCAGCAGCACGCCCGGGGAGGTTCTATACGAGCAGTACTTC

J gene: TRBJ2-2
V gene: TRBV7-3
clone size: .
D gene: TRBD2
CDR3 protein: CASSRQGLAGVSGELFF
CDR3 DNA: TGTGCCAGCAGCCGACAGGGACTAGCGGGGGTATCCGGGGAGCTGTTTTTT

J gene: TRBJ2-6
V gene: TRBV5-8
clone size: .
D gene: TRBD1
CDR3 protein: CASSLTGGAGANVLTF
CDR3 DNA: TGTGCCAGCAGCCTGACAGGGGGAGCAGGGGCCAACGTCCTGACTTTC

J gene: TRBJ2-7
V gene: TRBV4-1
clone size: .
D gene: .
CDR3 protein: CASSQDPGGEQYF
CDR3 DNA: TGCGCCAGCAGCCAAGATCCCGGGGGCGAGCAGTACTTC

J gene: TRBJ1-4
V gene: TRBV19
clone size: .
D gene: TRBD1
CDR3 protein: CASRPGQGATNEKLFF
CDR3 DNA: TGTGCCAGCCGACCGGGACAGGGGGCGACTAATGAAAAACTGTTTTTT

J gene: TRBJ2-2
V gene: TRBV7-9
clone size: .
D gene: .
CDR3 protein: CASSPAGGELFF
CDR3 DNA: TGTGCCAGCAGCCCCGCGGGCGGGGAGCTGTTTTTT

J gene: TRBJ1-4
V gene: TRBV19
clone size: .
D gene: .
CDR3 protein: CASSNGGSEKLFF
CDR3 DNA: TGTGCCAGTAGTAATGGAGGGAGTGAAAAACTGTTTTTT

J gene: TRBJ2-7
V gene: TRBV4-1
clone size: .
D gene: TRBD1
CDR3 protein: CASSLDPGQGAREQYF
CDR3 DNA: TGCGCCAGCAGCCTAGACCCGGGACAGGGGGCCCGGGAGCAGTACTTC

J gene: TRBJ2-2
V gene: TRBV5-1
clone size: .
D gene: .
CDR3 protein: CASSLGAQGYTGELFF
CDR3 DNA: TGCGCCAGCAGCTTGGGGGCACAAGGATACACCGGGGAGCTGTTTTTT

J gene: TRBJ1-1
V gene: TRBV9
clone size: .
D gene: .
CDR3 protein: CASSGGRHLEAFF
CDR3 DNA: TGTGCCAGCAGCGGAGGGAGACACCTTGAAGCTTTCTTT

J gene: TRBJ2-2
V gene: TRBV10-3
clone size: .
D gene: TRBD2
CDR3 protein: CAIRSGGANTGELFF
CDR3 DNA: TGTGCCATCAGGAGCGGGGGGGCGAACACCGGGGAGCTGTTTTTT

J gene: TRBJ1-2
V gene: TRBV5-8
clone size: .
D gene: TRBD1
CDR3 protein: CASSLVQGPYYGYTF
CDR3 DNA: TGTGCCAGCAGCTTGGTACAGGGGCCTTACTATGGCTACACCTTC

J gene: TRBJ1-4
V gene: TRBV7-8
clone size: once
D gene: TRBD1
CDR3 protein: CASSFGTGEGNEKLFF
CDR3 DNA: TGTGCCAGCAGCTTCGGGACAGGGGAGGGCAATGAAAAACTGTTTTTT

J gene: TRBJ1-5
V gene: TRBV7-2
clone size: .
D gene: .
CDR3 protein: CASSLARARNQPQHF
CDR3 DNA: TGTGCCAGCAGCTTAGCGAGGGCGCGCAATCAGCCCCAGCATTTT

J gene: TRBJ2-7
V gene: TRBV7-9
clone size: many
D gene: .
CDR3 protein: CASSLVWSYEQYF
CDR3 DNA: TGTGCCAGCAGCTTAGTGTGGAGCTACGAGCAGTACTTC

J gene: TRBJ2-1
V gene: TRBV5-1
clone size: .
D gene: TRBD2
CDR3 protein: CASSLTASGSSYNEQFF
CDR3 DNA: TGCGCCAGCAGCTTGACGGCTAGCGGGAGCTCCTACAATGAGCAGTTCTTC

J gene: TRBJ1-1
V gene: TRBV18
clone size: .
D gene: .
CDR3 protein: CASSPTKQGNTEAFF
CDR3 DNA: TGTGCCAGCTCACCAACGAAACAGGGGAACACTGAAGCTTTCTTT

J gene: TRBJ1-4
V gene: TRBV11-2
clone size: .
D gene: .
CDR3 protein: CASSPGLSRGEKLFF
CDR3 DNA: TGTGCCAGCAGCCCAGGACTCTCCCGGGGTGAAAAACTGTTTTTT

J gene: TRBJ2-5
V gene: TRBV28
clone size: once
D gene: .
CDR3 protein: CASSFGVTGSQETQYF
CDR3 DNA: TGTGCCAGCAGTTTCGGTGTCACAGGGTCGCAAGAGACCCAGTACTTC

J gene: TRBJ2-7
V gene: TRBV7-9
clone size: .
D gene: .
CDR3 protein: CASSTGLFYEQYF
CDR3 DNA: TGTGCCAGCAGCACGGGACTTTTCTACGAGCAGTACTTC

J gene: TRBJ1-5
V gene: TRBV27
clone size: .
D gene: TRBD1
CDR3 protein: CASSLTGEYQPQHF
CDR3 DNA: TGTGCCAGCAGTTTAACAGGGGAGTATCAGCCCCAGCATTTT

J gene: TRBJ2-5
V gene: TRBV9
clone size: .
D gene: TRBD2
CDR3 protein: CASSDGTSGGHQETQYF
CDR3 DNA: TGTGCCAGCAGCGATGGGACTAGCGGGGGGCACCAAGAGACCCAGTACTTC

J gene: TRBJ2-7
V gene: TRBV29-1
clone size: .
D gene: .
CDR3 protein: CSAKTTGFGSYEQYF
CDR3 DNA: TGCAGCGCTAAAACTACAGGGTTCGGCTCCTACGAGCAGTACTTC

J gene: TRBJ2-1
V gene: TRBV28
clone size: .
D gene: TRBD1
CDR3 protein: CASSPGQGYEQFF
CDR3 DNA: TGTGCCAGCAGTCCGGGACAGGGCTATGAGCAGTTCTTC

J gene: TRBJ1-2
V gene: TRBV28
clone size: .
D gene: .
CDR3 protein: CGAGTNYGYTF
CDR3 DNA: TGTGGGGCAGGGACTAACTATGGCTACACCTTC

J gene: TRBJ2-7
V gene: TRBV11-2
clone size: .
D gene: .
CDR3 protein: CASSNPDRLSYEQYF
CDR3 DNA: TGTGCCAGCAGCAACCCAGACAGGTTATCCTACGAGCAGTACTTC

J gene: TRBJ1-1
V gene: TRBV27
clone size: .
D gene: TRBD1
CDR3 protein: CASSRTGWRTEAFF
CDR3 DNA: TGTGCCAGCAGTAGGACAGGGTGGAGGACTGAAGCTTTCTTT

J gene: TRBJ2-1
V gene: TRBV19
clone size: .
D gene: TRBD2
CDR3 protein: CASSIGGTSGGNEQFF
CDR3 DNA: TGTGCCAGTAGTATTGGCGGGACTAGCGGGGGGAATGAGCAGTTCTTC

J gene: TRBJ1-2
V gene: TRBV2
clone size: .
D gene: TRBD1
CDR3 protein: CASRLGQGANYGYTF
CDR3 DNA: TGTGCCAGCAGACTCGGACAGGGCGCCAACTATGGCTACACCTTC

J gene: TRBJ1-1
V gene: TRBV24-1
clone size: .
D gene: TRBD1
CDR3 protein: CATSDSRQGANTEAFF
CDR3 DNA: TGTGCCACCAGTGATTCCAGACAGGGGGCGAACACTGAAGCTTTCTTT

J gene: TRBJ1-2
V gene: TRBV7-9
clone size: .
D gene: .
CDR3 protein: CASSPGQNYGYTF
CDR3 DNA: TGTGCCAGCAGCCCCGGACAGAACTATGGCTACACCTTC